This entry lists 13 T cell receptor beta chains sequenced from one sample in a study of radiotherapy plus CTLA-4 blockade in lung cancer. The assay was immunoSEQ multiplex PCR, and TCRdb's table has in-frame clones only and misses some. The data contain approximately 50,000 clones, roughly four fifths of them seen just once; the ten biggest clones take up 6.1%. Source: peripheral blood, taken from a patient treated with radiotherapy plus ipilimumab. All receptors come from a human donor with non-small cell lung cancer whose response to radiotherapy plus ipilimumab could not be evaluated.

The chain has TRBV5-1 and TRBJ2-7, with TRBD2 identical over 9 bases. V was pared by 4 bases and J by 2 bases, with 10 bases of the junction left unmatched. The CDR3 is 16 amino acids. Germline V gene lookup returns CDR1 SGHRS and CDR2 YFSETQ. The CDR3 here is CASSPGTLAGPYEQYF. The DNA of the CDR3 is TGCGCCAGCAGCCCGGGGACCCTAGCGGGACCCTACGAGCAGTACTTC. Drawing the rest from reference TRBV5-1 and TRBJ2-7, the complete variable domain is KAGVTQTPRYLIKTRGQQVTLSCSPISGHRSVSWYQQTPGQGLQFLFEYFSETQRNKGNFPGRFSGRQFSNSRSEMNVSTLELGDSALYLCASSPGTLAGPYEQYFGPGTRLTVT.

The rearrangement joins TRBV7-2 to TRBJ2-4; 13 bases are a match to TRBD2. The CDR3 loop spans 18 amino acids. J was trimmed by 9 bases and V by 5 bases; bases with no gene match: 16. Germline CDR1 SGHTA, CDR2 FQGNSA. DNA of the CDR3: TGTGCCAGCAGCAAATCCCCCGGACTAGCGGGAGAACTAGGCATTCAGTACTTC. It codes for CASSKSPGLAGELGIQYF. Full variable domain (outside the CDR3, taken from reference TRBV7-2 and TRBJ2-4): GAGVSQSPSNKVTEKGKDVELRCDPISGHTALYWYRQSLGQGLEFLIYFQGNSAPDKSGLPSDRFSAERTGGSVSTLTIQRTQQEDSAVYLCASSKSPGLAGELGIQYFGAGTRLSVL.

Here the CDR3 DNA reads TGCGCCAGCAGTGATGGAGGGCGCACTGAAGCTTTCTTT. This gives the protein CASSDGGRTEAFF. This rearrangement joins TRBV10-2 to TRBJ1-1; D is ambiguous. The V and J ends lost 3 bases and 4 bases respectively, with 9 bases between them. The CDR3 extends over 13 amino acids. Germline assignment: CDR1 WSHSY and CDR2 SAAADI.

The chain joins TRBV6-1 to TRBJ1-2; possibly TRBD1 for D (6 bases). Germline V gene lookup returns CDR1 MNHNS and CDR2 SASEGT. This CDR3 has 14 residues. The V gene lost 1 base and the J gene lost 6 bases, with 12 bases spanning the gap. The chain's CDR3 is CASSEDPNRDGYTF. The CDR3 DNA is TGTGCCAGCAGTGAAGACCCGAACAGGGATGGCTACACCTTC.

V gene TRBV5-1 combines with J gene TRBJ2-1; possibly TRBD1 for D (6 bases). Trimming left V 4 bases short and J 7 bases short, with 12 bases between. CDR1 is SGHRS and CDR2 is YFSETQ in the germline V gene. CDR3 length: 13 residues. The CDR3 sequence is CASSLNRANEQFF. The CDR3 nucleotides are TGCGCCAGCAGCCTCAACAGGGCTAATGAGCAGTTCTTC.

The chain joins TRBV27 to TRBJ2-3, with D maybe TRBD2 (5 bases). Trimming took 5 bases from V and 1 from J, leaving 16 bases between them. Germline V gene data show CDR1 as MNHEY and CDR2 as SMNVEV (reference sequence). CDR3 length equals 16 residues. CDR3 protein: CASSLWTSEGTDTQYF. The CDR3 region has the DNA TGTGCCAGCAGTCTCTGGACTTCGGAAGGCACAGATACGCAGTATTTT.

The chain employs TRBV5-1 and TRBJ2-3, with a possible D match to TRBD2 (5 bases). This CDR3 is 14 amino acids long. The germline gives CDR1 SGHRS, CDR2 YFSETQ. Trimming shortened V by 8 bases and J by 1 base, and 14 bases separated the two germline ends. CDR3 nucleotide sequence: TGCGCCAGTAGTCGGGCCGGGGGCACAGATACGCAGTATTTT. Translated, it gives CASSRAGGTDTQYF.

This chain uses TRBV5-5 with TRBJ1-5; 7 nucleotides align to TRBD1. There are 17 residues in the CDR3. With V trimmed by 2 bases and J by 0 bases, 8 bases remained unmatched. Germline CDR1 is SGHKS and CDR2 is YYEKEE (reference sequence). For the CDR3, the DNA is TGTGCCAGCAGCTTTACCGGGACAGCGTATAGCAATCAGCCCCAGCATTTT. It is translated as CASSFTGTAYSNQPQHF.

The chain recombines TRBV10-2 with TRBJ1-3, with 9 positions matching TRBD1. Germline values: CDR1 WSHSY, CDR2 SAAADI. The CDR3 totals 13 residues. Trimming at V came to 8 bases and at J to 4 bases, leaving 3 bases not matched to a gene. The CDR3 loop reads CASSGQGGNTIYF. In nucleotides, the CDR3 is TGCGCCAGCTCGGGACAGGGAGGAAACACCATATATTTT.

About this clone: The junction shows a germline mismatch at one end, possibly a read error. Other nucleotide sequences from this sample produce the same CDR3. The chain is built from TRBV4-1 and TRBJ2-5; 12 nucleotides match TRBD2. Germline CDR1 and CDR2: MGHRA and YSYEKL. The CDR3 spans 16 residues. This CDR3 is CASSQASGRAVETQYF. CDR3 in DNA: TGCGCCAGCAGTCAAGCTAGCGGGAGGGCCGTTGAGACCCAGTACTTC.

The V call is TRBV2, the J call TRBJ2-1; weak D call: TRBD2 (5 bases). The CDR3 sequence is 15 residues long. CDR1 is SNHLY, CDR2 FYNNEI, per germline. Trimming removed 6 bases at V and 1 base at J, with 13 bases between. The CDR3 DNA follows: TGTGCCAGCAGCAAGAGGGCACGTTCCTACAATGAGCAGTTCTTC. This encodes CASSKRARSYNEQFF.

A few counts support this clone. The rearrangement uses TRBV2 and TRBJ2-1; 8 bases map to TRBD1. Germline lookup yields CDR1 SNHLY and CDR2 FYNNEI. The V segment lost 5 bases and the J segment 6 bases; nucleotides outside the gene matches: 12. CDR3 length: 16 residues. Here the CDR3 DNA reads TGTGCCAGCAGTCCCCAGGGGGCGCGGGTAGGCAATGAGCAGTTCTTC. This sequence encodes CASSPQGARVGNEQFF.

This clone was counted between two and nine times. The gene calls are TRBV28 and TRBJ2-7; the match to TRBD2 covers 7 bases. The CDR3 runs to 18 residues. Per the germline V gene, CDR1 is MDHEN and CDR2 is SYDVKM. Trimming at V came to 4 bases and at J to 0 bases, leaving 15 bases not matched to a gene. The CDR3 is CASSSNSVGRDFSYEQYF. For the CDR3, the DNA is TGTGCCAGCAGTTCGAACTCCGTAGGGAGGGACTTCTCCTACGAGCAGTACTTC.